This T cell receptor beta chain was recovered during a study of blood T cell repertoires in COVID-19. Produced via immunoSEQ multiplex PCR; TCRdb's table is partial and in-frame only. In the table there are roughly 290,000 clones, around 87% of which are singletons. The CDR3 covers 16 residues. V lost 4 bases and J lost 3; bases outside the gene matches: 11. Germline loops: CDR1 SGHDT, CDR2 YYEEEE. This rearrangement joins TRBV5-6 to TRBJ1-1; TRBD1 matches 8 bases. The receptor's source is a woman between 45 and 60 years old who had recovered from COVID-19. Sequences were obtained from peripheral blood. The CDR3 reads CASSPQTGDGDTEAFF. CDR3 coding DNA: TGTGCCAGCAGCCCCCAGACAGGGGATGGGGACACTGAAGCTTTCTTT.